Below, 19 T cell receptor beta chains from the same sample are listed, as sequenced in a study of OX40 agonist ivuxolimab in advanced cancers. The method was immunoSEQ multiplex PCR; TCRdb's version includes in-frame clones alone and lacks a portion of them. In the table there are some 77,000 clones, roughly 85% of which are singletons. The sequenced sample was CD4+ or CD8+ T cells sorted from blood, obtained in a trial of the OX40 agonist ivuxolimab. The receptor source for this set is an adult with an advanced solid tumor such as melanoma, head and neck, liver or kidney cancer.

The genes are TRBV21-1 and TRBJ2-1; the DNA was not compared with TRBD1, the D call given in the table. TRBV21-1 is assigned pseudogene status. The CDR3 sequence is 12 residues long. CDR3 in DNA: TGTGCCAGCAGCAAAGAGGACAGGGCCCGGTTCTTC. This codes for CASSKEDRARFF.

The chain carries TRBV7-3 and TRBJ2-3, with a weak D call TRBD2 (5 bases). Per the germline V gene, CDR1 is SGHTA and CDR2 is FQGTGA. CDR3 length: 17 residues. Trimming shortened V by 0 bases and J by 1 base, and 14 bases separated the two germline ends. The CDR3 sequence is CASSLTGIAGGTDTQYF. The CDR3 DNA sequence: TGTGCCAGCAGCTTAACCGGGATAGCAGGTGGCACAGATACGCAGTATTTT.

This chain uses TRBV12-5 with TRBJ2-7; TRBD1 might be the D (5 bases). CDR3 length: 14 amino acids. V gave up 1 base and J gave up 2 bases, with 9 bases separating them. Germline V lookup: CDR1 LGHNT, CDR2 FRNRAP. The CDR3 region is CASGLEPGPYEQYF. CDR3 bases: TGTGCTAGTGGTTTGGAACCAGGGCCCTACGAGCAGTACTTC.

The chain links TRBV2 to TRBJ1-4; D gene ambiguous. Germline loops: CDR1 SNHLY, CDR2 FYNNEI. The CDR3 has 13 amino acids. Trimming removed 7 bases from V and 8 bases from J, with 14 bases in between. The CDR3 DNA follows: TGTGCCAGCAAAGTCGGTGGATTCGAAAAACTGTTTTTT. Residues: CASKVGGFEKLFF.

The V gene is TRBV5-1, the J gene TRBJ2-3; 10 nucleotides match TRBD2. The germline V gene encodes CDR1 SGHRS and CDR2 YFSETQ. This CDR3 spans 14 amino acids. The trim removed 3 bases at V and 15 bases at J, leaving 13 bases unmatched. This CDR3 reads CASSSGMASGRGYF. The CDR3 nucleotides read TGCGCCAGCAGCTCGGGAATGGCTAGCGGGAGAGGATATTTT.

The J gene is TRBJ1-1, the V gene TRBV2, with D maybe TRBD1 (5 bases). The CDR3 covers 12 residues. V was pared by 7 bases and J by 4 bases, with 10 bases between. CDR1 is SNHLY and CDR2 is FYNNEI in the germline V gene. CDR3 sequence (DNA): TGTGCCAGCAACCAGGGTAGCACTGAAGCTTTCTTT. Encoded protein: CASNQGSTEAFF.

The genes are TRBV29-1 and TRBJ1-2; perhaps TRBD1 as D (6 bases). The CDR3 has 12 amino acids. The V gene's germline CDR1 is SQVTM and CDR2 ANQGSEA. Trimming shortened V by 8 bases and J by 3 bases, and 13 bases separated the two germline ends. CDR3 loop: CSLRTDHYGYTF. The CDR3 bases are TGCAGCCTCCGGACAGACCACTATGGCTACACCTTC.

This sequence joins TRBV19 and TRBJ1-2, with a weak D call TRBD1 (6 bases). V dropped 4 bases and J dropped 7 bases, with 10 bases sitting between them. Germline CDR1 is LNHDA and CDR2 is SQIVND (reference sequence). The CDR3 length is 12 residues. This CDR3 reads CASSTRGGGYTF. The CDR3 nucleotides are TGTGCCAGTAGTACCAGGGGCGGTGGCTACACCTTC.

V and J are TRBV5-1 and TRBJ2-1, with 10 bases that match TRBD2. CDR1 is SGHRS and CDR2 is YFSETQ in the germline V gene. Trimming at V came to 2 bases and at J to 9 bases, leaving 2 bases not matched to a gene. The CDR3 contains 13 residues. CDR3 sequence: CASSFRTSGEQFF. The CDR3, as DNA: TGCGCCAGCAGCTTCAGGACTAGCGGTGAGCAGTTCTTC.

The table lists this clone with a count of one. The V gene is TRBV5-1, the J gene TRBJ2-7, with D perhaps given as TRBD1 or TRBD2 (5 bases each). Trimming left V 0 bases short and J 4 bases short, with 14 bases between. The length of the CDR3 is 15 residues. CDR1 and CDR2 (germline): SGHRS, YFSETQ. The CDR3, as DNA: TGCGCCAGCAGCTTGGCCTCAGGGACCAGTTACGAGCAGTACTTC. The encoded protein is CASSLASGTSYEQYF.

This clone was observed a single time. V gene TRBV2 combines with J gene TRBJ1-5, with 8 positions matching TRBD1. This CDR3 spans 14 amino acids. Germline CDR1 and CDR2: SNHLY and FYNNEI. J was trimmed by 7 bases and V by 5 bases; bases with no gene match: 7. The CDR3 reads CASSQDREGQPQHF. The DNA for the CDR3 is TGTGCCAGCAGTCAGGACAGGGAGGGCCAGCCCCAGCATTTT.

The chain links TRBV19 to TRBJ1-4; the D gene is possibly TRBD1 (6 bases). The CDR3 runs to 15 residues. With 4 bases removed from V and 1 base from J, the gap between germline ends came to 10 bases. CDR1 and CDR2 from the germline V gene are LNHDA and SQIVND (reference sequence). The CDR3 DNA is TGTGCCAGTAGTAGTCACAGGGAAACTAATGAAAAACTGTTTTTT. The encoded protein is CASSSHRETNEKLFF.

The chain joins TRBV5-1 to TRBJ1-1; D gene uncertain. The CDR3 is 13 residues long. CDR1 and CDR2 from the germline V gene are SGHRS and YFSETQ. The V end lost 1 base, the J end lost 0 bases, and 4 bases lay between the germline ends. The CDR3 DNA follows: TGCGCCAGCAGCTTGACAATGAACACTGAAGCTTTCTTT. This gives the protein CASSLTMNTEAFF.

DNA for the CDR3: TGTGCCAGCAGCTTTATCTTGGTTGGCTACACCTTC. This translates into CASSFILVGYTF. V and J are TRBV7-9 and TRBJ1-2; D gene unclear. Germline assignment: CDR1 SEHNR and CDR2 FQNEAQ (reference sequence). This CDR3 contains 12 residues. V was shortened by 3 bases and J by 7 bases, with 9 bases between the two germline ends.

V gene TRBV6-6 combines with J gene TRBJ1-2, with D perhaps matching TRBD1 (5 bases). Trimming pared 5 bases from V and 9 bases from J, leaving 13 bases between. The CDR3 loop spans 12 amino acids. Per the germline V gene, CDR1 is MNHNY and CDR2 is SVGAGI (reference sequence). This CDR3 is CASSGTGPSYTF. DNA of the CDR3: TGTGCCAGCAGTGGGACGGGGCCAAGCTACACCTTC.

This sequence joins TRBV5-1 and TRBJ2-1, with D unresolved. Trimming removed 0 bases from V and 4 bases from J, with 8 bases in between. Germline V gene data show CDR1 as SGHRS and CDR2 as YFSETQ. The CDR3 loop spans 14 amino acids. This CDR3 reads CASSLDPPYNEQFF. In DNA, the CDR3 is TGCGCCAGCAGCTTGGATCCGCCTTACAATGAGCAGTTCTTC.

The rearrangement uses TRBV12-5 and TRBJ2-1, with 7 bases aligning to TRBD1. The CDR3 length is 15 residues. CDR1 and CDR2 from the germline V gene are LGHNT and FRNRAP. V lost 6 bases and J lost 5; bases outside the gene matches: 10. CDR3 sequence reads: CASGAGTVRNNEQFF. The CDR3 coding sequence is TGTGCTAGTGGCGCCGGGACAGTAAGGAACAATGAGCAGTTCTTC.

The chain couples TRBV4-3 to TRBJ2-1; 9 bases map to TRBD2. There are 17 residues in the CDR3. From germline, CDR1 is LGHNA and CDR2 YSLEER. V shed 3 bases, J shed 9 bases, and the junction held 15 bases outside the gene matches. CDR3 loop: CASSHGVQGGGDIEQFF. CDR3 DNA: TGCGCCAGCAGCCATGGAGTACAAGGCGGGGGGGATATTGAGCAGTTCTTC.

In the case of this clone: Compared with germline, one end of the junction differs, possibly owing to a read error. The rearrangement joins TRBV27 to TRBJ2-1; 12 nucleotides agree with TRBD2. Germline V gene data show CDR1 as MNHEY and CDR2 as SMNVEV (reference sequence). The CDR3 sequence is 15 residues long. CDR3 protein: CASSQGTSGPNAQFF. The DNA of the CDR3 is TGTGCCAGCAGTCAGGGGACTAGCGGGCCCAATGCGCAGTTCTTC.